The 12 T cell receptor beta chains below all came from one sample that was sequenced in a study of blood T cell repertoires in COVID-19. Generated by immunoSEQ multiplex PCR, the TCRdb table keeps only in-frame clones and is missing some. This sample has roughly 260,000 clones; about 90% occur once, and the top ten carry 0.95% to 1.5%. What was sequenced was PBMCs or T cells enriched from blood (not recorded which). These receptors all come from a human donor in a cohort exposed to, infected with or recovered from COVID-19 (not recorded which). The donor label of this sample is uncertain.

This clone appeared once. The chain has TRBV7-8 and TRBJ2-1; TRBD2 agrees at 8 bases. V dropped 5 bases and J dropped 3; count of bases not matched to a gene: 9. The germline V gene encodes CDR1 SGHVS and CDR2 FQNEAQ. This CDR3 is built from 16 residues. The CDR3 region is CASSPDGGAVYNEQFF. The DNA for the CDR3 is TGTGCCAGCAGCCCCGACGGGGGGGCCGTCTACAATGAGCAGTTCTTC.

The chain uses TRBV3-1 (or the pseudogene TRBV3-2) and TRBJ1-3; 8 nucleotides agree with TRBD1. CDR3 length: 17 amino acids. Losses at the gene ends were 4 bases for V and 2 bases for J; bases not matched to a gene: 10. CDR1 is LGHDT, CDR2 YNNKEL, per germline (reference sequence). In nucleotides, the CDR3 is TGTGCCAGCAGCCGAAGGCCACAGGGGGTACCTGGAAACACCATATATTTT. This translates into CASSRRPQGVPGNTIYF.

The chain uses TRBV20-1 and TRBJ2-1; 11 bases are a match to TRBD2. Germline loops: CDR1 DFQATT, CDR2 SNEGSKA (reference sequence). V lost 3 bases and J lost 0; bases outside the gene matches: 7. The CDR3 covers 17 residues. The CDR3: CSASILAGATSYNEQFF. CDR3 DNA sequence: TGCAGTGCTAGTATACTAGCGGGGGCCACCTCCTACAATGAGCAGTTCTTC.

CDR3 sequence: CASSWGGGEETQYF. Here the CDR3 DNA reads TGTGCCAGCAGCTGGGGGGGCGGAGAAGAGACCCAGTACTTC. The chain recombines TRBV5-6 with TRBJ2-5; maybe TRBD2 (7 bases). This CDR3 has 14 residues. V was trimmed by 3 bases and J by 3 bases, leaving 12 bases between them. Germline assignment: CDR1 SGHDT and CDR2 YYEEEE.

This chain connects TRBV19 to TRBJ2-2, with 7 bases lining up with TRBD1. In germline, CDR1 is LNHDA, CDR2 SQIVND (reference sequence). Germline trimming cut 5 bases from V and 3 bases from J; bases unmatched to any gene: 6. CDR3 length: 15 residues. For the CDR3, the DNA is TGTGCCAGTAGTCCCCGGGACAGTTACACCGGGGAGCTGTTTTTT. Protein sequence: CASSPRDSYTGELFF.

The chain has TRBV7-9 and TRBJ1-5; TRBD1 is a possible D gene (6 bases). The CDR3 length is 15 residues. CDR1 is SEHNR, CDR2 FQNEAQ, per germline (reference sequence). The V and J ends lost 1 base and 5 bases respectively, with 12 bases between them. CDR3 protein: CASSLGQGSHQPQHF. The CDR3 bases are TGTGCCAGCAGCTTAGGGCAGGGGAGCCATCAGCCCCAGCATTTT. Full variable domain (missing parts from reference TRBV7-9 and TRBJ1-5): DTGVSQNPRHKITKRGQNVTFRCDPISEHNRLYWYRQTLGQGPEFLTYFQNEAQLEKSRLLSDRFSAERPKGSFSTLEIQRTEQGDSAMYLCASSLGQGSHQPQHFGDGTRLSIL.

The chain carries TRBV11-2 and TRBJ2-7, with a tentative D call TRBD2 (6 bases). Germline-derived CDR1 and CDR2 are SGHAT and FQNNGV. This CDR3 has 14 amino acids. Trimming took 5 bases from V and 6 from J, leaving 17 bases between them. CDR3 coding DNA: TGTGCCAGCAGCGAACAGACCGCGGGACCCGAGCAGTACTTC. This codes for CASSEQTAGPEQYF.

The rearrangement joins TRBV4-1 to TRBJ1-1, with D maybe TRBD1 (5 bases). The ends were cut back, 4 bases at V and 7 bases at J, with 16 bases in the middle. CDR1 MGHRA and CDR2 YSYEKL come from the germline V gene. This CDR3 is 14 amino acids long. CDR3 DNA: TGCGCCAGCAGCCTCGAGTGGGGGGGTGGTGAAGCTTTCTTT. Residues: CASSLEWGGGEAFF.

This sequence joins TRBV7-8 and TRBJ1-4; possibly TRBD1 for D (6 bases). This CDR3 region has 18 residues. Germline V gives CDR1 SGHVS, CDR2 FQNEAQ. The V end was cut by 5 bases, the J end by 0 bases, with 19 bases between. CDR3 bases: TGTGCCAGCAGCGGCGGACAGCAAGTTATAACAACTAATGAAAAACTGTTTTTT. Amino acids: CASSGGQQVITTNEKLFF.

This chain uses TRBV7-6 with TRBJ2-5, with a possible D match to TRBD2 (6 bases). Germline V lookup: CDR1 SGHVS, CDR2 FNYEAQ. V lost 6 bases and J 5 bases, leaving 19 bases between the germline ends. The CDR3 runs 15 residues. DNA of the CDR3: TGTGCCAGCAGAAAAAGCCCCGGCGGGGAGGAGACCCAGTACTTC. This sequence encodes CASRKSPGGEETQYF.

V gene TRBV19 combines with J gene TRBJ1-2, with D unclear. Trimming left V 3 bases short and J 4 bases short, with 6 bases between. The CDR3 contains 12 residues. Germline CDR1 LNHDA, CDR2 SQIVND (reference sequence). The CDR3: CASSIASYGYTF. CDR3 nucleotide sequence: TGTGCCAGTAGTATCGCCAGCTATGGCTACACCTTC. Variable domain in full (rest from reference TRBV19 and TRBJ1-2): DGGITQSPKYLFRKEGQNVTLSCEQNLNHDAMYWYRQDPGQGLRLIYYSQIVNDFQKGDIAEGYSVSREKKESFPLTVTSAQKNPTAFYLCASSIASYGYTFGSGTRLTVV.

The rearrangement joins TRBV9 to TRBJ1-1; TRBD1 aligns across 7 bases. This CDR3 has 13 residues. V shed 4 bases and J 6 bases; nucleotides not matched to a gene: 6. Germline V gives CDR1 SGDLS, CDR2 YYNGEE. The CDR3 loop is CASSRQGLAEAFF. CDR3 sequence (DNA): TGTGCCAGCAGCCGACAGGGATTGGCTGAAGCTTTCTTT.